The 19 T cell receptor beta chains in this list originate from one sample, sequenced in a study of T cells in Graves' hyperthyroidism and ophthalmopathy. TCR beta CDR3 sequences were amplified from RNA transcripts. An initial round of RT-PCR targeting the TCR CDR3 relied on the HTBI primer set. In TCRdb, the multiplex PCR reads were re-called with MiXCR into one record per CDR3 protein. This table has 550,000 to 700,000 distinct CDR3 sequences, around 46% appearing once. Sequencing was performed on peripheral blood or thyroid tissue (not recorded which). The receptors derive from an adult woman with Graves' disease, either hyperthyroidism or ophthalmopathy (not recorded which).

The chain carries TRBV11-2 and TRBJ2-7; D remains ambiguous. CDR1 SGHAT and CDR2 FQNNGV come from the germline V gene. CDR3 length equals 11 residues. Deletions cut 4 bases from V and 6 bases from J, with 7 bases between. CDR3 amino acids: CASSSISEQYF. The CDR3 coding sequence is TGTGCCAGCAGCTCAATATCCGAGCAGTACTTC.

Of note for this clonotype: One junction end disagrees with the germline gene, perhaps due to a read error. This chain uses TRBV20-1 with TRBJ1-5; D is perhaps TRBD1 (6 bases). CDR1 and CDR2 from the germline V gene are DFQATT and SNEGSKA (reference sequence). The CDR3 consists of 10 residues. The CDR3: CSAATGTPEF. The CDR3 bases are TGCAGTGCCGCGACCGGGACACCGGAGTTT.

The rearrangement uses TRBV9 and TRBJ1-2, with D perhaps matching TRBD1 (6 bases). With 4 bases removed from V and 4 bases from J, the gap between germline ends came to 32 bases. Germline CDR1 SGDLS, CDR2 YYNGEE. The CDR3 is made up of 20 amino acids. The CDR3 region has the DNA TGTGCCAGCAGCCAAGATTACAGTGGGACACCCTCGGCAGTAACCTATGGCTACACCTTC. Protein product: CASSQDYSGTPSAVTYGYTF.

This clonotype has ten or more counts. The rearrangement joins TRBV2 to TRBJ1-4; D may be TRBD1 (6 bases). This CDR3 contains 13 residues. The germline V gene encodes CDR1 SNHLY and CDR2 FYNNEI. Trimming pared 5 bases from V and 5 bases from J, leaving 9 bases between. CDR3 sequence (DNA): TGTGCCAGCAGTCGACAGGTCAATGAAAAACTGTTTTTT. This translates into CASSRQVNEKLFF.

This chain connects TRBV7-3 to TRBJ2-5; TRBD1 matches at 11 bases. Trimming cost V 5 bases and J 4 bases; bases outside gene matches: 6. Per germline, CDR1 SGHTA and CDR2 FQGTGA. The CDR3 contains 15 residues. CDR3 nucleotide sequence: TGTGCCAGCAGCAGGGGACAGGGGGGACCAGAGACCCAGTACTTC. Translating gives CASSRGQGGPETQYF.

This clonotype has a count of ten or more. The gene calls are TRBV12-3 or TRBV12-4 and TRBJ2-7; 10 bases agree with TRBD2. This CDR3 region has 16 residues. The ends lost 6 bases at V and 1 base at J; junction bases unmatched: 9. The CDR3, as DNA: TGTGCCAGCAGCCCAGGGAGCGGGAGGGTTTCCTACGAGCAGTACTTC. Translating it yields CASSPGSGRVSYEQYF.

The chain recombines TRBV19 with TRBJ1-2; a possible D gene is TRBD1 (5 bases). Germline V gives CDR1 LNHDA, CDR2 SQIVND (reference sequence). This CDR3 is built from 10 residues. V was shortened by 7 bases and J by 10 bases, with 10 bases between the two germline ends. The CDR3 DNA is TGTGCCAGTAAGTCGGGGGACTACACCTTC. This codes for CASKSGDYTF.

Here the CDR3 DNA reads TGCGCCAGCAGCCGGGACAGGGGGCTTAATGGCTACACCTTC. It translates to CASSRDRGLNGYTF. The chain combines TRBV5-1 with TRBJ1-2; 12 bases map to TRBD1. Germline loops: CDR1 SGHRS, CDR2 YFSETQ. This CDR3 spans 14 amino acids. V shed 4 bases and J 6 bases; nucleotides not matched to a gene: 4.

The chain couples TRBV20-1 to TRBJ2-5, with D possibly TRBD1 on 5 matching bases. The V end lost 5 bases, the J end lost 2 bases, and 12 bases lay between the germline ends. The germline gives CDR1 DFQATT, CDR2 SNEGSKA (reference sequence). This CDR3 is 13 amino acids long. The CDR3 DNA is TGCAGTGCTTTGAGACAGACTCAAGAGACCCAGTACTTC. The encoded protein is CSALRQTQETQYF.

This chain's CDR3 is CASSLQGFRETQYF. CDR3 sequence (DNA): TGTGCCAGCAGCTTACAGGGCTTTCGGGAGACCCAGTACTTC. The chain has TRBV7-2 and TRBJ2-5, with D possibly TRBD1 on 5 matching bases. V lost 2 bases, J lost 5 bases, and 12 bases lay in between. In germline, CDR1 is SGHTA, CDR2 FQGNSA. The CDR3 is 14 amino acids.

V is TRBV29-1 and J is TRBJ1-2, with D possibly being TRBD1 (6 bases). V was cut by 6 bases and J by 10 bases, with 18 bases left in between. The CDR3 runs 12 residues. CDR1 is SQVTM and CDR2 is ANQGSEA in the germline V gene. The CDR3 reads CSVGAPGYDYTF. The CDR3 nucleotides read TGCAGCGTGGGGGCCCCGGGCTACGACTACACCTTC.

This chain uses TRBV7-9 with TRBJ2-7; perhaps TRBD1 as D (6 bases). Germline V gene data show CDR1 as SEHNR and CDR2 as FQNEAQ (reference sequence). This CDR3 region has 16 residues. Trimming removed 5 bases from V and 6 bases from J, with 23 bases in between. In nucleotides, the CDR3 is TGTGCCAGCAGCGCCACAGGGAACTACCCGACATTCGAGCAGTACTTC. It is translated as CASSATGNYPTFEQYF.

This clonotype has more than one count but fewer than ten. CDR3 nucleotides: TGTGCCAGCAGCACAGGGACTAGAGGGAACACCGGGGAGCTGTTTTTT. Protein sequence: CASSTGTRGNTGELFF. V usage is TRBV7-9 and J usage is TRBJ2-2; 8 nucleotides align to TRBD2. V dropped 5 bases and J dropped 1; count of bases not matched to a gene: 6. The germline gives CDR1 SEHNR, CDR2 FQNEAQ (reference sequence). The CDR3 is made up of 16 amino acids.

This clonotype was seen many times. The genes are TRBV20-1 and TRBJ2-2, with TRBD2 identical over 12 bases. V shed 5 bases and J 2 bases; nucleotides not matched to a gene: 3. Germline V gene lookup returns CDR1 DFQATT and CDR2 SNEGSKA (reference sequence). The CDR3 extends over 15 amino acids. The CDR3 DNA sequence: TGCAGTGCTCGGACTAGCGGGGCCAACACCGGGGAGCTGTTTTTT. Translated, it gives CSARTSGANTGELFF.

The rearrangement uses TRBV24-1 and TRBJ2-2; D is uncertain. CDR3 length: 14 residues. The germline CDR1 and CDR2 sequences are KGHDR and SFDVKD. Trimming took 4 bases from V and 1 from J, leaving 6 bases between them. DNA for the CDR3: TGTGCCACCAGTGACCGACAGAACACCGGGGAGCTGTTTTTT. It specifies CATSDRQNTGELFF.

The chain employs TRBV3-1 and TRBJ2-7, with D uncertain. The CDR3 extends over 13 amino acids. The V end lost 1 base, the J end lost 2 bases, and 6 bases lay between the germline ends. CDR1 LGHDT and CDR2 YNNKEL come from the germline V gene (reference sequence). This CDR3 is CASSQAATYEQYF. The CDR3 DNA sequence: TGTGCCAGCAGCCAAGCCGCGACCTACGAGCAGTACTTC.

There are many counts of this clonotype. The chain recombines TRBV7-8 with TRBJ2-7; 7 bases fit TRBD1. In germline, CDR1 is SGHVS, CDR2 FQNEAQ. The length of the CDR3 is 14 residues. Germline trimming cut 1 base from V and 5 bases from J; bases unmatched to any gene: 5. The CDR3: CASSLGSGQHEQYF. In nucleotides, the CDR3 is TGTGCCAGCAGCTTAGGTTCGGGACAGCACGAGCAGTACTTC.

This clonotype was seen at least ten times. The rearrangement links TRBV20-1 to TRBJ1-4; 7 bases match TRBD1. The CDR3 runs to 17 residues. The germline V gene encodes CDR1 DFQATT and CDR2 SNEGSKA (reference sequence). V lost 0 bases, J lost 0 bases, and 7 bases stayed unmatched. The CDR3 DNA follows: TGCAGTGCTAGAGAGGGGACAGTATATCCAACTAATGAAAAACTGTTTTTT. Protein sequence: CSAREGTVYPTNEKLFF.

A single count supports this clonotype. This rearrangement joins TRBV12-5 to TRBJ1-1; 10 bases match TRBD1. Germline CDR1 reads LGHNT; CDR2 reads FRNRAP. The CDR3 runs 15 residues. Trimming removed 2 bases from V and 4 bases from J; junction bases left unmatched: 4. The chain's CDR3 is CASGLTRTGGTEAFF. DNA of the CDR3: TGTGCTAGTGGTTTGACACGGACAGGGGGCACTGAAGCTTTCTTT.